Described below is a single TCR beta chain sequence and its context. This clonotype was detected many times. It lacks a known antigen. Base qualities are missing; no much larger clone stands one base away. In the ophthalmopathy patients, disease was moderately to severely active, with a Clinical Activity Score of 3 or more, a NOSPECS grade of 4 or more, and a duration of less than 3 months. The study excluded patients with uncontrolled infections, other autoimmune diseases, pregnancy or lactation. Diagnoses relied on clinical symptoms, serum thyroxine and TRAb, thyroid ultrasound and orbital computed tomography. Ficoll-Paque density gradient centrifugation was used to isolate PBMCs from 8.5 to 10 ml of fresh peripheral blood. Total RNA was extracted with Trizol reagent, and quality was checked on an Agilent 2100 Bioanalyzer. The sample originates from a study of T cells in Graves' hyperthyroidism and ophthalmopathy (dated by TCRdb to the late 2010s). For the study in its entirety: Peripheral blood samples were taken at initial diagnosis, before any treatment was given. Following sampling, methimazole starting at 30 mg daily was given to hyperthyroidism patients, and high-dose intravenous methylprednisolone was given to ophthalmopathy patients. To identify distinguishing TCR V-J signatures, a discovery cohort of around 100 patients was used, comprising approximately 40 with Graves' ophthalmopathy and around 57 with stable Graves' hyperthyroidism. In addition, the study compared T-cell repertoires in thyroid tissue and in blood from about 6 Graves' hyperthyroidism patients. The paper reports TCR Vbeta CDR3 sequencing of 130 to 150 peripheral blood samples: 43 ophthalmopathy, some 80 hyperthyroidism and around 17 progressor patients. The 100 discovery patients were randomly split 7:3 into training and test sets. Prospective prediction of ophthalmopathy was tested in an independent validation cohort consisting of 18 to 20 hyperthyroidism patients and some 17 patients who later progressed to ophthalmopathy. Here is what the overall study found, with its caveats: In validation, progression to ophthalmopathy was predicted by the model with around 70% sensitivity and 72.22% specificity, a median of approximately 6.5 months before onset. No statistical method was used to fix the sample size in advance, and group allocation was not hidden from the investigators. Blood samples also contained most of the expanded thyroid clonotypes (frequency above 0.001), which suggests that blood repertoires may reflect thyroid immune responses. In cross-validation, a model built on a 13 V-J signature told ophthalmopathy apart from stable hyperthyroidism with approximately 90% sensitivity and approximately 81% specificity, and in testing the same model reached 80%/75%.

The TCR beta CDR3 regions were amplified from the RNA transcripts. A first-round RT-PCR of the TCR CDR3 used the HTBI primer set with the Qiagen OneStep RT-PCR kit. Libraries were constructed in a second round of multiplex PCR, after which size selection and purification were performed. Paired-end sequencing of the libraries was performed with 100 bp reads on an Illumina HiSeq2000. The study's processing was this. SOAPnuke was used to process the raw data, with reads discarded if the reads contained adapters or uncalled bases, had a mean Phred below 15, or lacked an exact constant-primer or identifier match. COPE v1.2.5 was used to merge the high-quality paired reads, and each unique nucleotide sequence was defined as a clonotype. MiTCR v1.1 was used to align the clonotypes against IMGT TRBV, TRBD and TRBJ reference segments. The analysis was restricted to V-J combinations with a frequency above 0.0001, which together covered 99% to 99.2% of the repertoires. A TCS score was defined as the ratio of F50 (clonal expansion) to E x V (chaos), with BLOSUM62-based TCRdist applied between CDR3 peptides within each V-J. Welch's t-statistics and random forest reduced around 510 V-J features to about 13, which were used in a naive Bayes classifier (R e1071). The public reads were reprocessed in TCRdb via fastp at Q25 and MiXCR, keeping in-frame beta chains. Each entry merges the rows of one CDR3 protein and shows their most common DNA and genes. The V and J calls shown here were made by TCRdb, not taken from the authors' results. Here the sample has roughly 650,000 distinct CDR3 sequences; about a sixth occur a single time. 2.5% to 4% of the sample is held by the ten biggest clonotypes.

The germline V gene encodes CDR1 SGHRS and CDR2 YFSETQ. V has 0 bases trimmed and J has 3 bases trimmed; junction bases matching no gene number 6. The CDR3 covers 17 residues, taking in both the cysteine and the phenylalanine. Just CDR3 DNA is preserved here, 51 bases in frame from base 1. This TCR came from a woman in her thirties or forties with Graves' ophthalmopathy. The sequenced sample was blood. The sequence is built from TRBV5-1 and TRBJ1-1; 12 bases in between match TRBD1. The CDR3 region: CASSLGGTGGQDTEAFF. The DNA sequence is as follows: TGCGCCAGCAGCTTGGGCGGGACAGGGGGCCAAGACACTGAAGCTTTCTTT.